Sequencing of this T cell receptor beta chain was carried out in a study of OX40 agonist ivuxolimab in advanced cancers. As for the study in general: The study enrolled dose-escalation patients with hepatocellular carcinoma, melanoma, renal cell or head and neck cancer.

The CDR3 covers 13 residues. V gave up 4 bases and J gave up 4 bases, with 8 bases separating them. Germline CDR1 is LNHDA and CDR2 is SQIVND (reference sequence). Study findings and constraints: Low normalized clonal expansion also occurred in some nonresponding patients. In the 0.1-3.0 mg/kg groups, partial responders showed among the lowest expansion.

Assay used: immunoSEQ multiplex PCR; TCRdb lists only in-frame clones, some missing. The data show some 45,000 clones, 80% seen once. This clone appeared a few times. As yet, its antigen is unknown. The V call is TRBV19, the J call TRBJ1-5, with D unresolved. The receptor comes from an adult with an advanced solid tumor such as melanoma, head and neck, liver or kidney cancer. The source was CD4+ or CD8+ T cells sorted from blood, collected in a trial of the OX40 agonist ivuxolimab. CDR3 in DNA: TGTGCCAGTAGTAGTCAGGTTAATCAGCCCCAGCATTTT. This sequence encodes CASSSQVNQPQHF.